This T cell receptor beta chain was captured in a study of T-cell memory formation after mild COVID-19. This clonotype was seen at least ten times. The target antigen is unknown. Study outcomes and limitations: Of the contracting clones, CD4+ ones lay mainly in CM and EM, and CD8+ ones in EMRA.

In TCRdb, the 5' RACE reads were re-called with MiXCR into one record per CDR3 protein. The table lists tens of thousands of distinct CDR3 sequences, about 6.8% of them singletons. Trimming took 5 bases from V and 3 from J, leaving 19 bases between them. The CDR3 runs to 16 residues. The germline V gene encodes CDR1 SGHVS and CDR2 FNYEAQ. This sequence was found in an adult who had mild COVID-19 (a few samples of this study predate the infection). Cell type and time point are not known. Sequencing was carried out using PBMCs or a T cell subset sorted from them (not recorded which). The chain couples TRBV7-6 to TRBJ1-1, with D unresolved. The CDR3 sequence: CASSPYIMTRDTEAFF. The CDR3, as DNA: TGTGCCAGCAGCCCCTACATCATGACGCGGGACACTGAAGCTTTCTTT.